This TCR beta chain emerged from a study of CD4 T cells in relation to SARS-CoV-2 and coronaviruses. On the study more broadly: Crossreactive spike epitopes shared across donors were mapped to their HLA restriction.

Sequenced by immunoSEQ multiplex PCR; TCRdb stores in-frame clones only, minus some. The table records approximately 36,000 clones, 65% to 80% of them present only once. The V end was cut by 2 bases, the J end by 3 bases, with 11 bases between. Germline-derived CDR1 and CDR2 are SEHNR and FQNEAQ (reference sequence). The CDR3 has 15 amino acids. There are a few counts of this clone. Its cognate antigen is unknown. Naive and memory CD4+ T cells were separated from cryopreserved PBMCs. For roughly ten days, about 9.9 x 10^4 sorted CD4+ cells grew with T cell-depleted PBMCs and CEF. The source material was memory CD4+ T cells from PBMCs, cultured in vitro. The TCR originated in an adult with COVID-19. The chain links TRBV7-9 to TRBJ2-1; either TRBD1 or TRBD2 may supply D (5 bases each). CDR3 bases: TGTGCCAGCAGCTTACGGGGCGGAAACTACAATGAGCAGTTCTTC. Its translation: CASSLRGGNYNEQFF. Drawing the rest from reference TRBV7-9 and TRBJ2-1, the complete variable domain is DTGVSQNPRHKITKRGQNVTFRCDPISEHNRLYWYRQTLGQGPEFLTYFQNEAQLEKSRLLSDRFSAERPKGSFSTLEIQRTEQGDSAMYLCASSLRGGNYNEQFFGPGTRLTVL.